This T cell receptor beta chain was identified in a study of T cell clones after liver transplantation. Study background: Standard immunosuppression, with no induction, continued until 12-24 months after transplant.

In regard to this clone: Its antigen is undetermined.

Findings and caveats of the study: Migration into the graft, not deletion, may explain lost graft donor-reactive T cells. These preliminary findings come from unstandardized post-transplant sampling times.

TCRdb's copy holds only in-frame clones and misses some; the assay was immunoSEQ multiplex PCR. The sample yields around 110,000 clones, 90% seen once. The sequence came from a human patient who received a liver transplant. Some T cells may originate from the graft donor. Sample: CD4+ T cells from blood, taken 12 months after liver transplant.

CDR3 coding DNA: TGTGCCAGCAGCCCTAGCGGGAAGATTTACGAGCAGTACTTC. Residues: CASSPSGKIYEQYF. This chain uses TRBV7-2 with TRBJ2-7; 9 bases map to TRBD2. This CDR3 is 14 amino acids long. CDR1 and CDR2 (germline): SGHTA, FQGNSA. The V segment lost 5 bases and the J segment 4 bases; nucleotides outside the gene matches: 6.